The clone carrying this T cell receptor (beta chain) was counted only a few times. Its matching antigen is unknown. This entry comes from a study of blood T cells in healthy people across ages. Study observations and caveats: Getting older went along with TCR beta diversity per million T cells dropping roughly linearly.

PCR was performed a second time for about 6 to 12 cycles using a sample-barcoded 5' primer and a J-beta primer mix. Using its own MiXCR run on the 5' RACE reads, TCRdb lists one record per CDR3 protein. Among around 790,000 distinct CDR3 sequences listed, around 45% were seen once. V lost 0 bases and J lost 6; bases outside the gene matches: 4. This CDR3 region has 15 residues. The V gene's germline CDR1 is SEHNR and CDR2 FQNEAQ (reference sequence). Sequencing was done on a sample of blood. The V gene is TRBV7-9, the J gene TRBJ2-4, with 8 bases that match TRBD1. This TCR was sampled from a man between 60 and 75 years old in good health. Here the CDR3 reads CASSLAQTGVNIQYF. For the CDR3, the DNA is TGTGCCAGCAGCTTAGCTCAGACAGGGGTAAACATTCAGTACTTC.